The next 21 T cell receptor beta chains were all read from a single sample in a study of blood T cells in healthy people across ages. Next came a second PCR, run for about 6 to 12 cycles, which used a sample-barcoded 5' primer along with a J-beta primer mix. TCRdb re-called the 5' RACE reads with MiXCR, one entry per CDR3 protein. The table has 590,000 or so distinct CDR3 sequences, 25% to 35% seen once. The sample consisted of blood. The receptors stem from a woman over 75 in good health.

Ten or more counts support this clonotype. The V gene is TRBV28, the J gene TRBJ2-3; 8 bases match TRBD1. V was pared by 3 bases and J by 5 bases, with 7 bases of the junction left unmatched. The CDR3 consists of 15 residues. CDR1 and CDR2 (germline): MDHEN, SYDVKM. The CDR3 loop reads CASSLIRTGQDTQYF. The DNA for the CDR3 is TGTGCCAGCAGTTTGATTCGGACAGGGCAAGATACGCAGTATTTT.

The chain has TRBV18 and TRBJ2-1, with TRBD1 matching 8 bases. This CDR3 has 15 residues. The V gene's germline CDR1 is KGHSH and CDR2 LQKENI. V dropped 3 bases and J dropped 5; count of bases not matched to a gene: 6. CDR3 region: CASSPRQGNNNEQFF. The DNA for the CDR3 is TGTGCCAGCTCACCTCGACAGGGGAACAACAATGAGCAGTTCTTC.

The rearrangement uses TRBV5-1 and TRBJ2-2; unclear D gene. Germline CDR1 SGHRS, CDR2 YFSETQ. The length of the CDR3 is 15 residues. The V and J ends lost 0 bases and 1 base respectively, with 7 bases between them. The CDR3 DNA follows: TGCGCCAGCAGCTTGGGGTTACAGAACACCGGGGAGCTGTTTTTT. It is translated as CASSLGLQNTGELFF.

Of note for this clonotype: One end of the junction varies from germline; a read error may be responsible. This chain links TRBV4-3 with TRBJ1-5; TRBD1 aligns across 9 bases. This CDR3 is built from 16 residues. Per germline, CDR1 LGHNA and CDR2 YSLEER. CDR3 residues: CASNQEIGTGYQPQHF. The CDR3 nucleotides are TGCGCCAGCAACCAAGAAATCGGGACAGGGTATCAGCCCCAGCATTTT.

The rearrangement links TRBV15 to TRBJ2-1, with 7 bases aligning to TRBD2. The junction had 12 bases not matched to a gene; V was cut back by 0 bases and J by 7 bases. CDR3 size: 17 residues. Germline V lookup: CDR1 LNHNV, CDR2 YYDKDF (reference sequence). The CDR3 bases are TGTGCCACCAGCAGAGAACGCCTAGCGGCTAGCGAGAATGAGCAGTTCTTC. Translated: CATSRERLAASENEQFF.

About this clonotype itself: This sequence may be a read error, since a much larger clone differs from it by one base. The chain carries TRBV6-5 and TRBJ1-6; D might be TRBD1 (6 bases). The CDR3 runs 16 residues. Germline CDR1 reads MNHEY; CDR2 reads SVGAGI. The CDR3 loop is CASRVQGSSYNSPPHF. CDR3 DNA sequence: TGTGCCAGCAGGGTTCAGGGGAGCTCCTATAATTCACCCCCCCACTTT.

This clonotype occurred a few times. The genes are TRBV20-1 and TRBJ2-3; 8 positions agree with TRBD2. Looked up from germline, CDR1 is DFQATT and CDR2 is SNEGSKA (reference sequence). This CDR3 has 14 residues. V shed 6 bases, J shed 0 bases, and the junction held 5 bases outside the gene matches. CDR3 in DNA: TGCAGTGCCACACTAGCGGTTAGCACAGATACGCAGTATTTT. As protein: CSATLAVSTDTQYF.

This clonotype occurred a few times. The V gene is TRBV15, the J gene TRBJ1-1; no clear D gene. CDR3 length: 13 amino acids. Trimming left V 0 bases short and J 8 bases short, with 10 bases between. Germline V CDR1 and CDR2: LNHNV, YYDKDF (reference sequence). This CDR3 is CATSRDSVGEAFF. CDR3 in DNA: TGTGCCACCAGCAGAGATTCAGTAGGGGAAGCTTTCTTT.

Turning to this clonotype: Given a much more abundant clone one base away, this may be a read error. The chain employs TRBV7-2 and TRBJ2-7, with TRBD2 identical over 8 bases. The tail of the sequence fits TRBJ2-5 better, so the J call may be wrong. Germline assignment: CDR1 SGHTA and CDR2 FQGNSA. The CDR3 is 15 residues long. The CDR3 DNA follows: TGTGCCAGCAGCTTGGGAGCGGGAGTACAAGAGACCCAGTACTTC. Amino acid sequence: CASSLGAGVQETQYF.

This clonotype was seen ten or more times. This rearrangement joins TRBV5-1 to TRBJ2-1, with D perhaps TRBD2 (6 bases). The V end was cut by 4 bases, the J end by 4 bases, with 18 bases between. The CDR3 spans 16 residues. CDR1 SGHRS and CDR2 YFSETQ come from the germline V gene. The CDR3 sequence: CASSPRRGGGYNEQFF. The CDR3 DNA reads TGCGCCAGCAGCCCCCGGCGGGGTGGGGGATACAATGAGCAGTTCTTC.

This clonotype was seen at least ten times. The rearrangement links TRBV5-4 to TRBJ2-1; a possible D gene is TRBD2 (5 bases). The CDR3 covers 13 residues. The V end lost 0 bases, the J end lost 10 bases, and 11 bases lay between the germline ends. CDR1 SGHNT and CDR2 YYREEE come from the germline V gene (reference sequence). The CDR3 DNA reads TGTGCCAGCAGCTTGGCCGGCTCGGGAGAGCAGTTCTTC. Translation: CASSLAGSGEQFF.

In regard to this clonotype: This may be a read error, as it is one base from a much larger clone. The chain combines TRBV5-1 with TRBJ2-5, with TRBD2 matching 10 bases. With V trimmed by 2 bases and J by 11 bases, 12 bases remained unmatched. The CDR3 has 15 residues. Germline V gives CDR1 SGHRS, CDR2 YFSETQ. This CDR3 is CASSLSGGASQEQYF. Here the CDR3 DNA reads TGCGCCAGCAGCTTAAGCGGGGGGGCCTCTCAGGAGCAGTACTTC. Together with reference TRBV5-1 and TRBJ2-5, the CDR3 gives the full variable domain: KAGVTQTPRYLIKTRGQQVTLSCSPISGHRSVSWYQQTPGQGLQFLFEYFSETQRNKGNFPGRFSGRQFSNSRSEMNVSTLELGDSALYLCASSLSGGASQEQYFGPGTRLLVL.

The chain couples TRBV7-2 to TRBJ1-4; the D is unclear. Deletions cut 1 base from V and 7 bases from J, with 10 bases between. The V gene's germline CDR1 is SGHTA and CDR2 FQGNSA. This CDR3 comprises 14 residues. Written as DNA, the CDR3 is TGTGCCAGCAGCTTAGTTGGAGGGATTGAAAAACTGTTTTTT. Its protein is CASSLVGGIEKLFF.

With regard to this clonotype: This may be a read error, as it is one base from a much larger clone. The CDR3 nucleotides read TGTGCCGGCAGCCACTACCAAGAGACCCAGTACTTC. Translating it yields CAGSHYQETQYF. This chain connects TRBV7-2 to TRBJ2-5; D not certain. The CDR3 loop spans 12 amino acids. Germline CDR1 and CDR2: SGHTA and FQGNSA.

This clonotype has a handful of counts. The chain recombines TRBV2 with TRBJ2-7, with D unclear. CDR3 length: 11 amino acids. Germline lookup yields CDR1 SNHLY and CDR2 FYNNEI. The germline V and J ends were trimmed by 6 bases and 4 bases, with 7 bases remaining between them. The CDR3 DNA sequence: TGTGCCAGCAGGGAACGTTACGAGCAGTACTTC. Translation: CASRERYEQYF.

This sequence joins TRBV27 and TRBJ2-2; 7 nucleotides line up with TRBD1. V lost 5 bases to trimming and J lost 2 bases; unmatched junction nucleotides: 8. Germline lookup yields CDR1 MNHEY and CDR2 SMNVEV (reference sequence). The CDR3 contains 16 residues. The CDR3 loop reads CASSPVTGSNTGELFF. The CDR3 region has the DNA TGTGCCAGCAGTCCAGTGACAGGGTCCAACACCGGGGAGCTGTTTTTT.

DNA for the CDR3: TGTGCCAGCAGCCTCTCCGGGCGGAGGTTGATCACAGATACGCAGTATTTT. Translation gives CASSLSGRRLITDTQYF. The gene calls are TRBV11-2 and TRBJ2-3, with D possibly being TRBD2 (5 bases). The V end was cut by 5 bases, the J end by 2 bases, with 20 bases between. Germline lookup yields CDR1 SGHAT and CDR2 FQNNGV. The CDR3 runs 17 residues.

This clonotype has a count of ten or more. The chain combines TRBV7-2 with TRBJ2-5; 9 positions match TRBD2. CDR1 is SGHTA, CDR2 FQGNSA, per germline. After removal of 5 bases from V and 12 bases from J, the junction contained 13 bases not matched to a gene. CDR3 length: 14 residues. CDR3 nucleotide sequence: TGTGCCAGCAGCCCTCTGTTAGCGGGGGACCGAGAGTACTTC. It specifies CASSPLLAGDREYF.

At least ten counts were recorded for this clonotype. This chain joins TRBV5-1 and TRBJ2-5; no reliable D call. The CDR3 loop spans 14 amino acids. Germline CDR1 SGHRS, CDR2 YFSETQ. V lost 0 bases, J lost 1 base, and 7 bases lay in between. CDR3 coding DNA: TGCGCCAGCAGCTTGGCCGCCGGCCAAGAGACCCAGTACTTC. This translates into CASSLAAGQETQYF.

Here the CDR3 DNA reads TGTGCCAGCAGCTTAGGTAGTGGAGGAGAAACTGAAGCTTTCTTT. Translation: CASSLGSGGETEAFF. The gene calls are TRBV7-6 and TRBJ1-1; D remains unclear. With 1 base removed from V and 5 bases from J, the gap between germline ends came to 14 bases. Germline CDR1 reads SGHVS; CDR2 reads FNYEAQ. CDR3 length: 15 residues.

This clonotype was detected ten times or more. The chain has TRBV5-6 and TRBJ2-7, with D uncertain. V shed 5 bases and J shed 1 base, with 10 bases lying between them. Germline CDR1 and CDR2: SGHDT and YYEEEE. The CDR3 is 13 residues long. The CDR3 reads CASSLGRSYEQYF. The DNA of the CDR3 is TGTGCCAGCAGTTTAGGACGGTCCTACGAGCAGTACTTC.